A selection of T cell receptor beta chains follows, all from one sample in a study of blood T cell repertoires in COVID-19. Sequencing used immunoSEQ multiplex PCR; TCRdb keeps in-frame clones, though not all of them. The top ten hold under 8.5% of the sample, which has 150,000 to 170,000 clones, around 83% seen once. Material: peripheral blood. Receptors were obtained from an older woman with COVID-19, enrolled during active disease. Both conserved end residues are part of each CDR3. D genes are given only for firm matches. A clone size is listed for some rows: how often the clone was seen (once, few, many), or a class if it is expanded.

cdr3_length,v_call,clone_size,j_call,d_call,cdr3_nt,cdr3_aa
13,TRBV12-3/TRBV12-4,-,TRBJ1-1,-,TGTGCCAGCAGTTCCAGAGGGAGCACTGAAGCTTTCTTT,CASSSRGSTEAFF
15,TRBV5-1,once,TRBJ1-2,-,TGCGCCAGCAGCTTGGAGGGACAAACAACCTATGGCTACACCTTC,CASSLEGQTTYGYTF
17,TRBV3-1/TRBV3-2,-,TRBJ1-4,-,TGTGCCAGCAGCCAAGTTGGCAGGGCGGCTTTGCGAGAAAAACTGTTTTTT,CASSQVGRAALREKLFF
13,TRBV5-1,-,TRBJ2-7,-,TGCGCCAGCAGCTTGACCCGCGGCGGCGAGCAGTACTTC,CASSLTRGGEQYF
15,TRBV27,-,TRBJ2-7,TRBD1,TGTGCCAGCAGTTCACAGGGGAAATCCTCCTACGAGCAGTACTTC,CASSSQGKSSYEQYF
14,TRBV30,-,TRBJ2-1,TRBD1,TGTGCCTGGAGGGGACAGGGACCTAACAATGAGCAGTTCTTC,CAWRGQGPNNEQFF
15,TRBV11-2,once,TRBJ1-5,-,TGTGCCAGCAGCTCTGGACAGCTTAGCAATCAGCCCCAGCATTTT,CASSSGQLSNQPQHF
16,TRBV10-2,-,TRBJ2-6,-,TGCGCCAGCAGTGAGTCGACGGGCTCTGGGGCCAACGTCCTGACTTTC,CASSESTGSGANVLTF
15,TRBV10-2,once,TRBJ2-2,TRBD1,TGCGCCAGCAGAACCACAGGGGGCGCAGCCGGGGAGCTGTTTTTT,CASRTTGGAAGELFF
13,TRBV29-1,-,TRBJ2-7,TRBD1,TGCAGCGTTAGTGCCGGGACAGGGTACGAGCAGTACTTC,CSVSAGTGYEQYF
13,TRBV6-5,-,TRBJ2-7,-,TGTGCCAGCAAGGCGGGGCCCTCCTACGAGCAGTACTTC,CASKAGPSYEQYF
14,TRBV7-8,-,TRBJ1-3,-,TGTGCCAGCAGCTTAGGGACAGCTGGAAACACCATATATTTT,CASSLGTAGNTIYF
16,TRBV5-1,once,TRBJ2-1,TRBD2,TGCGCCAGCAGCTTGGTCGCGACTAGCGGGCGGAAGGGGGAGTTCTTC,CASSLVATSGRKGEFF
17,TRBV3-1/TRBV3-2,once,TRBJ2-2,-,TGTGCCAGCAGCCAAGATGTAGGCAGGCGGGACACCGGGGAGCTGTTTTTT,CASSQDVGRRDTGELFF
13,TRBV11-1,-,TRBJ1-1,-,TGTGCCAGCAGCACACACAGGAGCACTGAAGCTTTCTTT,CASSTHRSTEAFF
16,TRBV7-9,-,TRBJ1-3,-,TGTGCCAGCAGCTTACGGGACTCATACTCTGGAAACACCATATATTTT,CASSLRDSYSGNTIYF
16,TRBV9,-,TRBJ2-4,-,TGTGCCAGCAGCGTAGACGCGGCTGTGGCCAAAAACATTCAGTACTTC,CASSVDAAVAKNIQYF
12,TRBV19,-,TRBJ2-1,-,TGTGCCAGTAGTAGAACTAGCATTGAGCAGTTCTTC,CASSRTSIEQFF
16,TRBV6-4,-,TRBJ2-3,-,TGTGCCATCTTAGTGGGGAGAGAGCCTAGACCAGATACGCAGTATTTT,CAILVGREPRPDTQYF
15,TRBV15,-,TRBJ2-7,-,TGTGCCACCAGATTATTAGGACAGGAGGGTTACGAGCAGTACTTC,CATRLLGQEGYEQYF
14,TRBV6-6,-,TRBJ1-5,-,TGTGCCAGCAGTTACGGCCAGAGCAATCAGCCCCAGCATTTT,CASSYGQSNQPQHF
14,TRBV30,-,TRBJ1-6,-,TGTGCCTGGAGTGTAAACAGATTTAATTCACCCCTCCACTTT,CAWSVNRFNSPLHF
13,TRBV5-1,-,TRBJ2-5,TRBD1,TGCGCCAGCACCTCAGGGGGCGCGGAGACCCAGTACTTC,CASTSGGAETQYF
18,TRBV7-8,-,TRBJ2-1,TRBD1,TGTGCCAGCAGCCTTAGACCCGGGACAGGGGATCCCCACAATGAGCAGTTCTTC,CASSLRPGTGDPHNEQFF
15,TRBV7-9,-,TRBJ1-2,TRBD1,TGTGCCAGCAGCTGGGGACAGGGGCGCAACTATGGCTACACCTTC,CASSWGQGRNYGYTF
15,TRBV19,-,TRBJ2-1,TRBD2,TGTGCCAGTAGTATATTCGGGAGGGCTGACAATGAGCAGTTCTTC,CASSIFGRADNEQFF
12,TRBV4-1,-,TRBJ1-2,TRBD1,TGCGCCAGCAGCGGACAGGGCTATGGCTACACCTTC,CASSGQGYGYTF
13,TRBV30,few,TRBJ2-7,-,TGTGCCTGGAGTGTAGGAGCGGGTCCGGAGCAGTACTTC,CAWSVGAGPEQYF
15,TRBV9,-,TRBJ2-1,-,TGTGCCAGCAGCGCGTCAGGGGTGTCCTACAATGAGCAGTTCTTC,CASSASGVSYNEQFF
13,TRBV11-2,-,TRBJ1-2,-,TGTGCCAGCAGCTTAGAGGCAGGGGCTGGCTACACCTTC,CASSLEAGAGYTF
14,TRBV19,-,TRBJ2-5,-,TGTGCCAGTAGTATTGAAGGGGTTGAAGAGACCCAGTACTTC,CASSIEGVEETQYF
15,TRBV3-1/TRBV3-2,-,TRBJ1-1,-,TGTGCCAGCACCGCAGTTCTTGCGGGGGACACTGAAGCTTTCTTT,CASTAVLAGDTEAFF
13,TRBV29-1,-,TRBJ2-5,-,TGCAGCGCCCCTGATAGCGGCCAAGAGACCCAGTACTTC,CSAPDSGQETQYF
17,TRBV7-8,-,TRBJ2-1,TRBD2,TGTGCCAGCAGAATAAATGCCGGGACTAGCGGGAGATATGAGCAGTTCTTC,CASRINAGTSGRYEQFF
15,TRBV24-1,few,TRBJ1-1,-,TGTGCCACCCACGACGGGGGGGCCGGGAACACTGAAGCTTTCTTT,CATHDGGAGNTEAFF
14,TRBV7-2,-,TRBJ1-2,-,TGTGCCAGCAGCTTAGGAAGGGGCAGCTATGGCTACACCTTC,CASSLGRGSYGYTF
15,TRBV7-9,-,TRBJ1-2,TRBD1,TGTGCCAGCAGCCTGGGACAGGGGGAGCGGTACGGCTACACCTTC,CASSLGQGERYGYTF
20,TRBV9,-,TRBJ2-5,TRBD2,TGTGCCAGCAGCGTGGGTAGGATAGCGGGGGGGCCTAATGAGCGAGAGACCCAGTACTTC,CASSVGRIAGGPNERETQYF
13,TRBV14,-,TRBJ1-6,-,TGTGCCAGCAGCCGCAGTAACAGGGAACCCCTCCACTTT,CASSRSNREPLHF
14,TRBV18,-,TRBJ1-1,TRBD1,TGTGCCAGCTCATTTCAGGGGGGCAACACTGAAGCTTTCTTT,CASSFQGGNTEAFF
12,TRBV11-2,-,TRBJ1-3,-,TGTGCCAGCAGCTTAGAAGCCTTCACCATATATTTT,CASSLEAFTIYF
12,TRBV5-1,-,TRBJ2-1,-,TGCGCCAGCAGCTTGGGTCTAAATGAGCAGTTCTTC,CASSLGLNEQFF
15,TRBV7-9,-,TRBJ1-4,TRBD1,TGTGCCAGCAGCTTTAAAGGGACAGGCTTAGAAAAACTGTTTTTT,CASSFKGTGLEKLFF
14,TRBV6-5,once,TRBJ1-2,TRBD1,TGTGCCAGCAGACGGACAGGGGGCTACTATGGCTACACCTTC,CASRRTGGYYGYTF
12,TRBV5-4,-,TRBJ2-7,-,TGTGCCAGCAGCCGAGATCCTTACGAGCAGTACTTC,CASSRDPYEQYF